Listed below are T cell receptor beta chains from one sample, sequenced in a study of Ad26.COV2.S vaccination and SARS-CoV-2 variants. Sequenced by immunoSEQ multiplex PCR; TCRdb stores in-frame clones only, minus some. The table has 300,000 to 350,000 clones, 75% to 90% seen once. The material sequenced was peripheral blood, taken in a trial of Ad26.COV2.S vaccine versus placebo. The receptors derive from a person between 18 and 60 years old who received the Ad26.COV2.S COVID-19 vaccine or a placebo. Each CDR3 is given with its conserved first and last residue. The order of the fields is J gene, clone size, D gene, V gene, CDR3 DNA, CDR3 protein. A D gene is named only where the DNA matches it firmly. Size is omitted from some rows. Given values are once, few, many or a class for expanded clones.

>TRBJ1-5|once|NA|TRBV30
TGTGCCTGGAGTGTAGAGGGAGGCCAGCCCCAGCATTTT
CAWSVEGGQPQHF
>TRBJ1-6|NA|NA|TRBV18
TGTGCCAGCTCACAGCAGGGAAATAATTCACCCCTCCACTTT
CASSQQGNNSPLHF
>TRBJ2-1|NA|NA|TRBV11-3
TGTGCCAGCAGCTTATCGGGAGAGAGAGATGAGCAGTTCTTC
CASSLSGERDEQFF
>TRBJ1-5|NA|NA|TRBV7-2
TGTGCCAGCAGCTTAGTGAGGGCTAACAATCAGCCCCAGCATTTT
CASSLVRANNQPQHF
>TRBJ2-3|NA|NA|TRBV27
TGTGCCAGCAGTTATACAGGCACAGATACGCAGTATTTT
CASSYTGTDTQYF
>TRBJ2-7|NA|TRBD2|TRBV5-1
TGCGCCAGCAGCTTGGCGGGGGGGCCCTACGAGCAGTACTTC
CASSLAGGPYEQYF
>TRBJ2-7|NA|NA|TRBV7-2
TGTGCCAGCAGCTTAGCCACAGGTCTTCAGTGGTCCTACGAGCAGTACTTC
CASSLATGLQWSYEQYF
>TRBJ1-6|NA|TRBD1|TRBV9
TGTGCCAGCAGCGCCGGGACAGAGAATTCACCCCTCCACTTT
CASSAGTENSPLHF
>TRBJ2-3|once|TRBD2|TRBV3-1/TRBV3-2
TGTGCCAGCAGCCAAGATAAGGGGCCCCTAGCGGGAGTTCTTAAGGATACGCAGTATTTT
CASSQDKGPLAGVLKDTQYF
>TRBJ1-1|NA|NA|TRBV7-9
TGTGCCAGCAGCCTGGGGGGCGTGAGCCTGGGCACTGAAGCTTTCTTT
CASSLGGVSLGTEAFF
>TRBJ1-1|NA|TRBD1|TRBV19
TGTGCCAGTAGTACGCGGTATACGGGACAGAGTGAAGCTTTCTTT
CASSTRYTGQSEAFF
>TRBJ1-5|once|NA|TRBV9
TGTGCCAGCAACGTAGGGACGTTGGGGCCCCAGCATTTT
CASNVGTLGPQHF
>TRBJ2-7|NA|TRBD1|TRBV6-2/TRBV6-3
TGTGCCAGCAGTGGGACAGCCACCTACGAGCAGTACTTC
CASSGTATYEQYF
>TRBJ1-6|few|NA|TRBV18
TGTGCCAGCTCACCGGTCAAGACAGGACTCTACTATAATTCACCCCTCCACTTT
CASSPVKTGLYYNSPLHF
>TRBJ1-4|NA|TRBD1|TRBV5-1
TGCGCCAGCAGCTTTACAGGGGGTCAGAGAGTTGAAAAACTGTTTTTT
CASSFTGGQRVEKLFF
>TRBJ1-2|few|NA|TRBV2
TGTGCCAGCAGTGAAGATTTTTCGACAGTCTATGGCTACACCTTC
CASSEDFSTVYGYTF
>TRBJ1-5|NA|NA|TRBV28
TGTGCCAGCAGTTTTCAACTCTCGGGTCAGCCCCAGCATTTT
CASSFQLSGQPQHF
>TRBJ1-2|NA|TRBD1|TRBV19
TGTGCCAGTAGTCCCGGACAGGGTGCCTATGGCTACACCTTC
CASSPGQGAYGYTF
>TRBJ2-3|NA|NA|TRBV4-2
TGTGCCAGCAGCCAACTCCTAGAAAAGCGGGATACGCAGTATTTT
CASSQLLEKRDTQYF
>TRBJ2-7|NA|NA|TRBV28
TGTGCCAGCAGTTTAATAGGGGGGCCCTACGAGCAGTACTTC
CASSLIGGPYEQYF